A selection of T cell receptor beta chains follows, all from one sample in a study of T cell clones after liver transplantation. Libraries were prepared by immunoSEQ multiplex PCR; TCRdb keeps only in-frame clonotypes and omits some of them. Here the sample spans around 80,000 clones, roughly 80% being singletons. The sample in question was CD4+ T cells from blood, obtained 45 to 46 months after liver transplant. These receptors all stem from a human patient who received a liver transplant. Some T cells may be transferred from the graft donor. Each CDR3 is given with its conserved first and last residue. Fields, in order: J gene, D gene, clone size, V gene, CDR3 DNA, CDR3 protein. A D gene is named only where the DNA matches it firmly. Rows give clone size only sometimes, using once, few, many, or a class for an expanded clone.

j_call: TRBJ2-1
d_call: -
clone_size: -
v_call: TRBV11-2
cdr3_nt: TGTGCCAGCAGCACCCCGAAGGGGGTCAATGAGCAGTTCTTC
cdr3_aa: CASSTPKGVNEQFF

j_call: TRBJ1-1
d_call: TRBD1
clone_size: -
v_call: TRBV10-1
cdr3_nt: TGCGCCAGCGCCGACAGGGCGAACACTGAAGCTTTCTTT
cdr3_aa: CASADRANTEAFF

j_call: TRBJ1-5
d_call: -
clone_size: -
v_call: TRBV4-3
cdr3_nt: TGCGCCAGCAGCCAAGATCCACAGGGAAATCAGCCCCAGCATTTT
cdr3_aa: CASSQDPQGNQPQHF

j_call: TRBJ2-1
d_call: -
clone_size: few
v_call: TRBV5-1
cdr3_nt: TGCGCCAGCAGGAGGGCGGGATCCACCTACAATGAGCAGTTCTTC
cdr3_aa: CASRRAGSTYNEQFF

j_call: TRBJ2-2
d_call: TRBD2
clone_size: -
v_call: TRBV9
cdr3_nt: TGTGCCAGCAGTAAGCGGGACGGCCACAACACCGGGGAGCTGTTTTTT
cdr3_aa: CASSKRDGHNTGELFF

j_call: TRBJ1-1
d_call: -
clone_size: -
v_call: TRBV27
cdr3_nt: TGTGCCAGCAGTTTAATCGCAGGGGTGAACACTGAAGCTTTCTTT
cdr3_aa: CASSLIAGVNTEAFF

j_call: TRBJ2-1
d_call: TRBD1
clone_size: -
v_call: TRBV5-1
cdr3_nt: TGCGCCAGCAGCTTGGGACAGGGGCTGGATGAGCAGTTCTTC
cdr3_aa: CASSLGQGLDEQFF

j_call: TRBJ1-2
d_call: -
clone_size: -
v_call: TRBV5-4
cdr3_nt: TGTGCCAGCAGCTTTGCAGGTCTGGGGGGCTACACCTTC
cdr3_aa: CASSFAGLGGYTF

j_call: TRBJ2-7
d_call: -
clone_size: -
v_call: TRBV2
cdr3_nt: TGTGCCAGCAGCGACGCAGGGGGGTCCTACGAGCAGTACTTC
cdr3_aa: CASSDAGGSYEQYF

j_call: TRBJ1-5
d_call: -
clone_size: medium-sized
v_call: TRBV2
cdr3_nt: TGTGCCAGCACGTTGGAGAGCCATCAGCCCCAGCATTTT
cdr3_aa: CASTLESHQPQHF

j_call: TRBJ1-5
d_call: TRBD1
clone_size: -
v_call: TRBV5-6
cdr3_nt: TGTGCCAGCAGCTCGGACAGGGGGCGCAATCAGCCCCAGCATTTT
cdr3_aa: CASSSDRGRNQPQHF